These 6 T cell receptor beta chains came from one sample sequenced in a study of chemoradiotherapy in HPV16-positive cancers. The repertoire was sequenced with immunoSEQ multiplex PCR; TCRdb's copy has only in-frame clones and lacks some. The sample has 7,000 or so clones, around 77% seen once. The specimen was taken from a patient who underwent chemoradiotherapy. The origin of the receptors is a human donor with HPV-associated anogenital cancer.

V gene TRBV6-1 combines with J gene TRBJ2-1; D perhaps matches TRBD2 (5 bases). Between the trimmed V and J ends, which lost 1 base and 3 bases, there was a span of 10 bases. Germline CDR1 reads MNHNS; CDR2 reads SASEGT. This CDR3 is 15 amino acids long. CDR3 sequence reads: CASSEGTGSYNEQFF. CDR3 bases: TGTGCCAGCAGTGAAGGAACGGGGAGCTACAATGAGCAGTTCTTC.

This clone occurred a few times. The chain links TRBV2 to TRBJ2-7; D is ambiguous. The CDR3 consists of 19 residues. The germline CDR1 and CDR2 sequences are SNHLY and FYNNEI. V shed 5 bases and J shed 2 bases, with 28 bases lying between them. This CDR3 is CASSRLPRPLGRIPYEQYF. CDR3 DNA: TGTGCCAGCAGTAGGCTTCCCAGGCCCTTAGGAAGGATTCCCTACGAGCAGTACTTC.

V gene TRBV19 combines with J gene TRBJ1-6, with D perhaps matching TRBD1 (5 bases). This CDR3 has 12 amino acids. CDR1 is LNHDA, CDR2 SQIVND, per germline (reference sequence). V dropped 2 bases and J dropped 10 bases, with 6 bases sitting between them. The CDR3 nucleotides read TGTGCCAGTAGTATAAGGGGATCACCCCTCCACTTT. It translates to CASSIRGSPLHF.

This chain links TRBV2 with TRBJ2-3; TRBD2 might be the D (5 bases). This CDR3 contains 18 residues. Germline lookup yields CDR1 SNHLY and CDR2 FYNNEI. V was cut by 3 bases and J by 0 bases, with 19 bases left in between. CDR3 sequence reads: CASSDFGGFHPSTDTQYF. In DNA form, the CDR3 reads TGTGCCAGCAGTGATTTTGGCGGGTTCCATCCCAGCACAGATACGCAGTATTTT.

The genes are TRBV7-2 and TRBJ2-5; D uncertain. The ends were cut back, 5 bases at V and 5 bases at J, with 24 bases in the middle. CDR3 size: 17 residues. The germline V gene encodes CDR1 SGHTA and CDR2 FQGNSA. The CDR3 protein is CASSPRPGRVVRETQYF. The CDR3 DNA reads as TGTGCCAGCAGCCCCAGACCCGGCCGAGTGGTTAGGGAGACCCAGTACTTC.

The rearrangement uses TRBV10-3 and TRBJ2-6, with a possible D match to TRBD2 (5 bases). This CDR3 has 18 amino acids. Per the germline V gene, CDR1 is ENHRY and CDR2 is SYGVKD. Trimming left V 9 bases short and J 4 bases short, with 25 bases between. CDR3 amino acids: CAISGPDGLSGGANVLTF. CDR3 coding DNA: TGTGCCATATCAGGACCGGACGGGCTCTCGGGGGGGGCCAACGTCCTGACTTTC.